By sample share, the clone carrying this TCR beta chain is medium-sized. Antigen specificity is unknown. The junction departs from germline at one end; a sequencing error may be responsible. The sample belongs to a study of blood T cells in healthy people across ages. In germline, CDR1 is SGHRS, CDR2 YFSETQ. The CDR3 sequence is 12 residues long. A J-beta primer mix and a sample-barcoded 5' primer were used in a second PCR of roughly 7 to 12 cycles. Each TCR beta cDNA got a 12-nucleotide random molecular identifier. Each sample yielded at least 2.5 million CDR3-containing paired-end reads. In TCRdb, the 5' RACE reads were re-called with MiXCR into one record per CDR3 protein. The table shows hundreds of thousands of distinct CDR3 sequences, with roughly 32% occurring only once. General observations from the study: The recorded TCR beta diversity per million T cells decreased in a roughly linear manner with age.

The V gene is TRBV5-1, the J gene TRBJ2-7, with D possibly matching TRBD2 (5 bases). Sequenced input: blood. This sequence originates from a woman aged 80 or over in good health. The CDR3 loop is CASSLEGYEQYF. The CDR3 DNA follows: TGTGCCAGCAGCTTAGAGGGTTACGAGCAGTACTTC.